Listed below are T cell receptor beta chains from one sample, sequenced in a study of T cells in Graves' hyperthyroidism and ophthalmopathy. TCRdb recomputed calls from the multiplex PCR reads with MiXCR, one row per CDR3 protein. The sample records more than 450,000 distinct CDR3 sequences, 14% being singletons. The sequenced sample was blood. These receptors were taken from a woman between 40 and 55 years old with Graves' hyperthyroidism. Both conserved end residues are part of each CDR3. The D gene is left open where the match is weak. Not all rows give a size; the values are once, few, many and, for expanded clones, a class.

few,TRBV19,.,TRBJ2-3,CASSIEVSGRRADTQYF,TGTGCCAGTAGTATAGAGGTCTCGGGACGGCGGGCAGATACGCAGTATTTT
.,TRBV11-3,TRBD1,TRBJ2-1,CASSFEGAHNEQFF,TGTGCCAGCAGCTTCGAGGGGGCCCACAATGAGCAGTTCTTC
many,TRBV28,.,TRBJ1-6,CASSPIERDNSPLHF,TGTGCCAGCAGTCCTATCGAAAGGGACAATTCACCCCTCCACTTT
many,TRBV3-1,.,TRBJ1-1,CASSQGPEAFF,TGTGCCAGCAGCCAAGGACCTGAAGCTTTCTTT
.,TRBV6-1,TRBD2,TRBJ2-7,CAVAGLVSGEQYF,TGTGCCGTGGCGGGACTAGTCTCGGGAGAGCAGTACTTC
few,TRBV7-6,.,TRBJ1-1,CASSLSGDGVPAFF,TGTGCCAGCAGCCTCTCCGGGGACGGCGTGCCAGCTTTCTTT
many,TRBV30,.,TRBJ1-1,CASDSTGLQVEAFF,TGTGCCTCTGATTCTACAGGGTTGCAAGTTGAAGCTTTCTTT
few,TRBV28,.,TRBJ1-2,CASTALVTVYGYTF,TGTGCCAGCACCGCACTGGTGACAGTCTATGGCTACACCTTC
many,TRBV12-3/TRBV12-4,.,TRBJ1-1,CASSLDAQGRTEAFF,TGTGCCAGCAGTTTAGATGCGCAGGGGCGGACTGAAGCTTTCTTT
many,TRBV30,TRBD1,TRBJ2-7,CAWSVQGAGEQYF,TGTGCCTGGAGTGTACAGGGGGCTGGCGAGCAGTACTTC
many,TRBV30,TRBD1,TRBJ2-1,CAWGQGNEQFF,TGTGCCTGGGGACAGGGCAATGAGCAGTTCTTC
few,TRBV28,.,TRBJ2-6,CASSFEKGLIGGANVLTF,TGTGCCAGCAGTTTTGAGAAGGGGTTGATAGGAGGGGCCAACGTCCTGACTTTC
.,TRBV30,TRBD1,TRBJ1-3,CAWSATGFSGNTIYF,TGTGCCTGGAGTGCGACAGGGTTTTCTGGAAACACCATATATTTT
few,TRBV14,TRBD2,TRBJ2-5,CASSQELAGVETQYF,TGTGCCAGCAGCCAAGAACTAGCGGGAGTAGAGACCCAGTACTTC
many,TRBV2,.,TRBJ1-5,CASIQGRNQPQHF,TGTGCCAGCATACAGGGACGCAATCAGCCCCAGCATTTT
.,TRBV6-1,.,TRBJ2-3,CASSEAQGEGKSDTQYF,TGTGCCAGCAGTGAAGCTCAGGGGGAGGGGAAGTCAGATACGCAGTATTTT
many,TRBV3-1,.,TRBJ2-7,CASSQDERAQYF,TGTGCCAGCAGCCAAGATGAAAGGGCGCAGTACTTC
many,TRBV12-3/TRBV12-4,.,TRBJ1-6,CASSRSTLGNSPLHF,TGTGCCAGCAGTCGATCAACTCTGGGGAATTCACCCCTCCACTTT
.,TRBV4-1,.,TRBJ1-3,CASSQDHVPRGSGNTIYF,TGCGCCAGCAGCCAAGATCATGTACCGAGAGGCTCTGGAAACACCATATATTTT
few,TRBV5-1,TRBD2,TRBJ2-1,CASTDAGGPFNEQFF,TGCGCCAGTACTGACGCGGGAGGGCCTTTCAATGAGCAGTTCTTC
once,TRBV12-3/TRBV12-4,.,TRBJ2-1,CASSLGPSYNEQSF,TGTGCCAGCAGTTTAGGTCCTAGCTACAATGAGCAGTCCTTC
many,TRBV2,.,TRBJ2-1,CASSEAQGYEQFF,TGTGCCAGCAGTGAAGCTCAGGGTTACGAGCAGTTCTTC
.,TRBV5-1,.,TRBJ1-5,CASIRGTREADTQHF,TGCGCCAGCATCCGCGGGACCCGGGAGGCAGATACGCAGCATTTT
.,TRBV20-1,TRBD1,TRBJ2-7,CSARPLVDRGLQYEQYF,TGCAGTGCCAGACCCCTGGTTGACAGGGGGCTCCAATACGAGCAGTACTTC
many,TRBV29-1,.,TRBJ1-2,CSAQVGLGYTF,TGCAGCGCCCAGGTCGGGTTAGGCTACACCTTC
.,TRBV4-1,TRBD2,TRBJ2-7,CASSQGLGTSGSYEQYF,TGCGCCAGCAGCCAGGGACTTGGGACTAGCGGATCCTACGAGCAGTACTTC
many,TRBV2,.,TRBJ1-1,CASSEGRITEAFF,TGTGCCAGCAGTGAAGGGCGGATCACTGAAGCTTTCTTT
.,TRBV4-2,TRBD1,TRBJ2-2,CASSQDRSTGGLTGELFF,TGTGCCAGCAGCCAAGATCGATCGACAGGGGGCTTGACCGGGGAGCTGTTTTTT
many,TRBV6-2/TRBV6-3,.,TRBJ2-1,CATQLSSYNEQFF,TGTGCCACGCAGCTGAGCTCCTACAATGAGCAGTTCTTC
many,TRBV28,TRBD2,TRBJ2-3,CASSLYGRGGLAGATSTDTQYF,TGTGCCAGCAGTTTATACGGGAGGGGAGGACTAGCGGGAGCTACTAGCACAGATACGCAGTATTTT
many,TRBV9,TRBD2,TRBJ2-7,CASSLQAGEYEQYF,TGTGCCAGCAGCTTACAGGCGGGGGAATACGAGCAGTACTTC
many,TRBV12-3/TRBV12-4,.,TRBJ2-3,CASSPRVAPDTQYF,TGTGCCAGCAGTCCCCGGGTAGCTCCAGATACGCAGTATTTT
many,TRBV2,TRBD1,TRBJ2-7,CASRRTGGQNEQYF,TGTGCCAGCAGGAGGACAGGGGGCCAAAACGAGCAGTACTTC
few,TRBV29-1,.,TRBJ2-3,CSVEAMGTQYF,TGCAGCGTTGAAGCCATGGGTACGCAGTATTTT
many,TRBV3-1,TRBD1,TRBJ1-2,CASSQGTGSPLYGYTF,TGTGCCAGCAGCCAAGGGACAGGGAGCCCTCTCTATGGCTACACCTTC
many,TRBV7-7,.,TRBJ2-3,CASSLGHTDTQYF,TGTGCTAGCAGCTTAGGACATACAGATACGCAGTATTTT
many,TRBV3-1,TRBD1,TRBJ2-3,CASSQVTGTVQSDTQYF,TGTGCCAGCAGCCAAGTCACCGGGACAGTTCAGTCGGATACGCAGTATTTT
many,TRBV30,TRBD1,TRBJ1-1,CAWSVRLGDRGALNTEAFF,TGTGCCTGGAGTGTACGACTAGGGGACAGGGGTGCCCTGAACACTGAAGCTTTCTTT
many,TRBV28,.,TRBJ1-6,CASSLSHSPLHF,TGTGCCAGCAGTTTATCACATTCACCCCTCCACTTT
many,TRBV20-1,TRBD2,TRBJ2-7,CSARGLAGNSYEQYF,TGCAGTGCTAGAGGACTAGCGGGAAACTCCTACGAGCAGTACTTC
.,TRBV9,.,TRBJ1-1,CASSAVYGQENTEAFF,TGTGCCAGCAGCGCAGTGTATGGGCAGGAGAACACTGAAGCTTTCTTT
.,TRBV16,.,TRBJ2-1,CASSQYGGYNEQSF,TGTGCCAGCAGCCAATATGGCGGCTACAATGAGCAGTCCTTC
many,TRBV2,TRBD2,TRBJ2-2,CASSGGLAGGANTGELFF,TGTGCCAGCAGTGGGGGACTAGCGGGAGGCGCGAACACCGGGGAGCTGTTTTTT
many,TRBV7-6,.,TRBJ2-7,CASSPVRQNYEQYF,TGTGCCAGCAGCCCCGTTCGGCAGAACTACGAGCAGTACTTC
.,TRBV7-2,.,TRBJ2-3,CASSLDFDTQYF,TGTGCCAGCAGCTTAGATTTCGATACGCAGTATTTT